Presented here are 24 T cell receptor beta chains from one specimen sequenced in a study of identical twins. TCRdb reanalysed the 5' RACE reads using MiXCR and keeps one entry per CDR3 protein. The table includes 1.5 million to 2 million distinct CDR3 sequences, 32% detected once. Sequences were obtained from cord blood. The origin of the receptors is a newborn girl in good health.

This clonotype was detected only a few times. This sequence joins TRBV7-9 and TRBJ1-1; no definite D call. This CDR3 contains 16 residues. The germline CDR1 and CDR2 sequences are SEHNR and FQNEAQ (reference sequence). Trimming left V 0 bases short and J 2 bases short, with 13 bases between. DNA of the CDR3: TGTGCCAGCAGCTTAGCGCCCCCAGGTTTCAACACTGAAGCTTTCTTT. Translation gives CASSLAPPGFNTEAFF.

This clonotype was detected once. A clone one base away is much larger, so this may be a read error. The genes are TRBV27 and TRBJ2-3; possible D gene TRBD1, 5 bases. CDR1 and CDR2 (germline): MNHEY, SMNVEV (reference sequence). CDR3 size: 13 residues. The CDR3 sequence: CACRAQGTDTQYF. The CDR3, as DNA: TGTGCCTGCAGAGCCCAGGGTACAGATACGCAGTATTTT.

This clonotype was observed a single time. It may be a read error: a sequence one base away is much more abundant. The chain has TRBV11-2 and TRBJ2-1; unclear D gene. This CDR3 has 13 residues. V shed 0 bases and J shed 3 bases, with 3 bases lying between them. CDR1 is SGHAT and CDR2 is FQNNGV in the germline V gene. The CDR3 DNA follows: TGTGCCAGCAGCTTAGACGACTACAATGAGCAGTTCTTC. Its protein product is CASSLDDYNEQFF. The variable domain in full, completed from reference TRBV11-2 and TRBJ2-1, reads EAGVAQSPRYKIIEKRQSVAFWCNPISGHATLYWYQQILGQGPKLLIQFQNNGVVDDSQLPKDRFSAERLKGVDSTLKIQPAKLEDSAVYLCASSLDDYNEQFFGPGTRLTVL.

The CDR3 sequence is CASSLPRTSGGADEQYF. CDR3 sequence (DNA): TGCGCCAGCAGCTTACCTCGGACTAGCGGGGGGGCGGATGAGCAGTACTTC. The rearrangement joins TRBV5-1 to TRBJ2-7; 15 nucleotides line up with TRBD2. The CDR3 runs 17 residues. Germline loops: CDR1 SGHRS, CDR2 YFSETQ. The V gene end was trimmed by 2 bases and the J gene end by 7 bases; junction bases not matched to a gene: 10. The variable domain in full, with the rest retrieved from reference TRBV5-1 and TRBJ2-7, is KAGVTQTPRYLIKTRGQQVTLSCSPISGHRSVSWYQQTPGQGLQFLFEYFSETQRNKGNFPGRFSGRQFSNSRSEMNVSTLELGDSALYLCASSLPRTSGGADEQYFGPGTRLTVT.

CDR3: CAISSRSGNTIYF. The DNA for the CDR3 is TGTGCCATCAGTTCCCGCTCTGGAAACACCATATATTTT. The gene calls are TRBV10-3 and TRBJ1-3; unclear D gene. V was clipped by 5 bases and J by 0 bases, with 5 bases between them. This CDR3 region has 13 residues. CDR1 is ENHRY and CDR2 is SYGVKD in the germline V gene.

This clonotype was counted between two and nine times. V is TRBV29-1 and J is TRBJ1-1; 7 bases match TRBD1. Per germline, CDR1 SQVTM and CDR2 ANQGSEA. This CDR3 is 12 amino acids long. V trimming: 5 bases; J trimming: 4 bases; junction bases outside the gene matches: 4. The CDR3 coding sequence is TGCAGCGTTCGAGACAGGGTCACTGAAGCTTTCTTT. Translated, it gives CSVRDRVTEAFF. The full variable domain, rest sourced from reference TRBV29-1 and TRBJ1-1, is SAVISQKPSRDICQRGTSLTIQCQVDSQVTMMFWYRQQPGQSLTLIATANQGSEATYESGFVIDKFPISRPNLTFSTLTVSNMSPEDSSIYLCSVRDRVTEAFFGQGTRLTVV.

The rearrangement links TRBV6-4 to TRBJ2-7; the match to TRBD1 covers 8 bases. V dropped 2 bases and J dropped 5; count of bases not matched to a gene: 14. This CDR3 spans 17 amino acids. Germline V gene lookup returns CDR1 MRHNA and CDR2 SNTAGT. CDR3 sequence (DNA): TGTGCCAGCAGTGACAAAACGGTGACAGGGGAGTTCCACGAGCAGTACTTC. It encodes CASSDKTVTGEFHEQYF.

There are a few counts of this clonotype. J is TRBJ2-1 and V is TRBV3-1; no clear D. V lost 4 bases to trimming and J lost 3 bases, with 10 bases between them. CDR3 length equals 14 residues. CDR1 and CDR2 (germline): LGHDT, YNNKEL (reference sequence). As DNA, the CDR3 is TGTGCCAGCAGCCCCGTGGGTGACTACAATGAGCAGTTCTTC. Its protein product is CASSPVGDYNEQFF.

This clonotype came up a few times. The rearrangement joins TRBV5-1 to TRBJ2-5, with 8 bases identical to TRBD2. The CDR3 sequence is 16 residues long. Trimming at V came to 3 bases and at J to 11 bases, leaving 18 bases not matched to a gene. Germline V CDR1 and CDR2: SGHRS, YFSETQ. CDR3 amino acids: CASSSLAGLGYNEQYF. CDR3 sequence (DNA): TGCGCCAGCAGCTCCTTAGCGGGATTAGGTTACAATGAGCAGTACTTC.

This clonotype was recorded a few times. The chain carries TRBV28 and TRBJ2-3; a possible D gene is TRBD2 (6 bases). Germline CDR1 MDHEN, CDR2 SYDVKM. Trimming stripped 2 bases from V and 4 bases from J, with 13 bases between. The CDR3 is 15 residues long. The CDR3 protein is CASSLVRRGADTQYF. DNA for the CDR3: TGTGCCAGCAGTTTAGTTCGGAGGGGAGCAGATACGCAGTATTTT.

In DNA, the CDR3 is TGTGCCAGCTTCAGCGACACGGTGAACACTGAAGCTTTCTTT. It is translated as CASFSDTVNTEAFF. The chain is built from TRBV11-1 and TRBJ1-1; no firm D call. V lost 8 bases to trimming and J lost 0 bases, with 13 bases between them. This CDR3 has 14 residues. Germline V gene sequence: CDR1 SGHAT, CDR2 FQDESV (reference sequence). Complete variable domain (other parts from reference TRBV11-1 and TRBJ1-1): EAEVAQSPRYKITEKSQAVAFWCDPISGHATLYWYRQILGQGPELLVQFQDESVVDDSQLPKDRFSAERLKGVDSTLKIQPAELGDSAMYLCASFSDTVNTEAFFGQGTRLTVV.

The chain uses TRBV20-1 and TRBJ2-5; TRBD2 is a possible D gene (6 bases). Trimming took off 5 bases at V and 11 bases at J, with 18 bases between the two ends. There are 12 residues in the CDR3. Germline loops: CDR1 DFQATT, CDR2 SNEGSKA (reference sequence). The CDR3 here is CSAQAGTYDQYF. The CDR3 DNA sequence: TGCAGTGCTCAAGCGGGCACCTACGATCAGTACTTC.

V gene TRBV2 combines with J gene TRBJ2-7, with D tentatively TRBD1 (5 bases). CDR3 length: 12 residues. V was pared by 4 bases and J by 6 bases, with 10 bases between. Germline V gives CDR1 SNHLY, CDR2 FYNNEI. The CDR3 protein is CASSVGVLEQYF. The CDR3 DNA reads as TGTGCCAGCAGTGTAGGGGTCCTCGAGCAGTACTTC.

This clonotype was observed many times. The CDR3 region is CASSEGATDTQYF. As DNA, the CDR3 is TGCGCCAGCAGCGAGGGGGCCACAGATACGCAGTATTTT. The V and J genes are TRBV5-1 and TRBJ2-3; 7 bases are shared with TRBD1. J gave up 2 bases and V 4 bases, and 1 base lay outside the gene matches. This CDR3 region has 13 residues. Germline V gives CDR1 SGHRS, CDR2 YFSETQ.

This clonotype was counted between two and nine times. Written as DNA, the CDR3 is TGTGCCATCAGTGAGGCACTAGCGGGGGGTCGCACAGATACGCAGTATTTT. Translation: CAISEALAGGRTDTQYF. This rearrangement joins TRBV10-3 to TRBJ2-3; 12 nucleotides agree with TRBD2. CDR3 length equals 17 residues. Germline V CDR1 and CDR2: ENHRY, SYGVKD. The V gene end was trimmed by 2 bases and the J gene end by 1 base; junction bases not matched to a gene: 4.

The table lists this clonotype with many counts. V and J are TRBV7-6 and TRBJ2-3; 8 bases are shared with TRBD1. The CDR3 totals 16 residues. Trimming took 5 bases from V and 7 from J; bases not matched to a gene: 14. Germline CDR1 is SGHVS and CDR2 is FNYEAQ. Written as DNA, the CDR3 is TGTGCCAGCAGCCAAACCGGGACAGGCCAAACACATACGCAGTATTTT. It encodes CASSQTGTGQTHTQYF.

The chain recombines TRBV20-1 with TRBJ2-5; D uncertain. The DNA end lines up better with TRBJ2-4; the J call may be wrong. CDR1 and CDR2 from the germline V gene are DFQATT and SNEGSKA (reference sequence). The CDR3 runs 12 residues. As DNA, the CDR3 is TGCAGTGCTACCCTTAGTTGGGACATTCAGTACTTC. This sequence encodes CSATLSWDIQYF.

At least ten counts were recorded for this clonotype. J is TRBJ2-7 and V is TRBV29-1; D gene uncertain. This CDR3 has 10 amino acids. The V gene's germline CDR1 is SQVTM and CDR2 ANQGSEA. V lost 7 bases, J lost 5 bases, and 9 bases lay in between. CDR3 sequence: CSASLNEQYF. The CDR3 DNA follows: TGCAGCGCCTCTCTGAACGAGCAGTACTTC.

V gene TRBV7-2 combines with J gene TRBJ1-2, with 7 bases fitting TRBD1. V was clipped by 0 bases and J by 4 bases; unmatched bases: 5. Per germline, CDR1 SGHTA and CDR2 FQGNSA. The CDR3 covers 15 residues. For the CDR3, the DNA is TGTGCCAGCAGCTTAGCGGGCAGGGGGGCCTATGGCTACACCTTC. This gives the protein CASSLAGRGAYGYTF.

The chain has TRBV28 and TRBJ2-2; 16 bases are shared with TRBD2. Losses at the gene ends were 5 bases for V and 6 bases for J; bases not matched to a gene: 3. The CDR3 has 16 residues. CDR1 MDHEN and CDR2 SYDVKM come from the germline V gene. Here the CDR3 reads CASSGGLAGGPGELFF. CDR3 nucleotide sequence: TGTGCCAGCAGTGGGGGACTAGCGGGAGGGCCCGGGGAGCTGTTTTTT.

V and J are TRBV12-3 or TRBV12-4 and TRBJ2-5; D is ambiguous. This CDR3 contains 14 residues. V lost 6 bases and J lost 5, with 16 bases in between. CDR3 in DNA: TGTGCCAGCAGGGCCCTCGGGTTCTCGGAGACCCAGTACTTC. Translating gives CASRALGFSETQYF.

This clonotype was counted only a few times. The gene calls are TRBV10-3 and TRBJ2-3, with TRBD2 matching over 7 bases. In germline, CDR1 is ENHRY, CDR2 SYGVKD. V shed 2 bases, J shed 2 bases, and the junction held 1 base outside the gene matches. The CDR3 sequence is 14 residues long. This CDR3 is CAISEGRATDTQYF. CDR3 DNA sequence: TGTGCCATCAGTGAGGGGAGGGCCACAGATACGCAGTATTTT.

The CDR3 DNA is TGTGCCAGCAGTCCCTATCCCAGGAACTATGGCTACACCTTC. This encodes CASSPYPRNYGYTF. The chain has TRBV27 and TRBJ1-2; unclear D gene. This CDR3 is built from 14 residues. Germline loops: CDR1 MNHEY, CDR2 SMNVEV (reference sequence). V was shortened by 5 bases and J by 2 bases, with 12 bases between the two germline ends.

Only a few counts were recorded for this clonotype. This sequence joins TRBV12-3 or TRBV12-4 and TRBJ2-5, with 7 bases that match TRBD2. The ends lost 4 bases at V and 5 bases at J; junction bases unmatched: 7. The CDR3 runs 14 residues. CDR3 sequence: CASSWRGRGETQYF. The CDR3 coding sequence is TGTGCCAGCAGTTGGCGGGGGAGAGGGGAGACCCAGTACTTC.